This T cell receptor (beta chain) stems from a study of blood T cells in healthy people across ages. Donors each provided approximately 9.6 milliliters of peripheral blood. Per sample, no less than 5 micrograms of total RNA were extracted. This clonotype was observed a handful of times. Together with a sample-barcoded 5' primer, a J-beta primer mix was included in a second PCR lasting about 7 to 11 cycles. TCRdb re-called the 5' RACE reads with MiXCR, one entry per CDR3 protein. Among roughly 800,000 distinct CDR3 sequences listed, roughly 25% were seen once. Another study also made use of these data, one on T cells of mothers and their children. That paper notes: Thymic selection shapes TCR recombination output in related pairs, and it does so similarly in unrelated pairs. Persistent microchimeric T cell clones were sought, and none were detected.

Sequences were obtained from blood. The source of this sequence is a boy younger than 18 in good health.

CDR3 residues: CASSLMGQAGDPYF. CDR3 bases: TGTGCCAGCAGCCTGATGGGACAGGCGGGGGATCCGTACTTC. The V gene is TRBV5-5, the J gene TRBJ2-7, with D possibly matching TRBD1 (8 bases). CDR3 length: 14 amino acids. Germline assignment: CDR1 SGHKS and CDR2 YYEKEE (reference sequence). V gave up 4 bases and J gave up 12 bases, with 23 bases separating them.